This TCR beta chain was documented in a study of Graves' ophthalmopathy and Graves' hyperthyroidism. At the level of the study: Samples of peripheral blood were obtained at initial diagnosis, prior to treatment of any kind.

In this sample, this clonotype turned up many times. Antigen specificity is unknown. The germline gene is not matched at one end of the junction; a read error may be the cause. Points from the study as a whole: Most expanded thyroid clonotypes above 0.001 frequency also appeared in blood. Forecasting of ophthalmopathy progression by the model achieved almost 71% sensitivity and more than 72% specificity.

Germline V lookup: CDR1 PRHDT, CDR2 FYEKMQ (reference sequence). There are 15 residues in the CDR3. The study amplified TCR beta CDR3 regions using RNA transcripts. An opening RT-PCR round employed HTBI primers and preceded a second-round multiplex PCR. A single record per CDR3 protein comes from TCRdb applying MiXCR to the multiplex PCR reads. The sample consists of 300,000 to 350,000 distinct CDR3 sequences, about a sixth of them appearing once. The PBMCs used were ones drawn from approximately 10 ml of fresh peripheral blood. The V gene is TRBV13, the J gene TRBJ1-2, with D possibly TRBD1 on 6 matching bases. This TCR was recovered from an adult man with Graves' ophthalmopathy. The specimen was peripheral blood. The CDR3 sequence: CASSPPGGRNSGYTF. The CDR3 nucleotides read TGCGCCAGCAGCCCCCCCGGGGGGCGGAATTCCGGCTACACCTTC.